There are many counts of the clone carrying this T cell receptor beta chain. V dropped 0 bases and J dropped 0 bases, with 9 bases sitting between them. The CDR3 spans 15 residues. Germline V gene sequence: CDR1 SGHNT, CDR2 YYREEE (reference sequence). As processed by the authors: Sample TCR totals centred on a median of 95,638, ranging about 20,000 to 700,000. From the RACE reads, TCRdb called clonotypes with MiXCR, one entry per CDR3 protein. The V and J calls follow TCRdb's processing rather than the paper's. The data contain roughly 380,000 distinct CDR3 sequences, around 6% of them singletons. The time point denotes: patch test 2, 6 weeks after DPC sensitization. The treatment here: therapeutic diphenylcyclopropenone sensitization with weekly scalp DPC. Extraction yielded total RNA from whole blood (unfractionated). The data are from a study of human T cells and chemical hapten exposure.

This receptor was identified in a young woman with alopecia areata. Some clones in this sample may be carry-over from other donors' samples. Sequenced here: whole blood, sampled in connection with sensitization to the hapten diphenylcyclopropenone (DPC). J is TRBJ1-1 and V is TRBV5-4; D is ambiguous. The CDR3 region has the DNA TGTGCCAGCAGCTTGGGGTACAGCATGAACACTGAAGCTTTCTTT. This sequence encodes CASSLGYSMNTEAFF. The full variable domain, with the rest looked up from reference TRBV5-4 and TRBJ1-1, is ETGVTQSPTHLIKTRGQQVTLRCSSQSGHNTVSWYQQALGQGPQFIFQYYREEENGRGNFPPRFSGLQFPNYSSELNVNALELDDSALYLCASSLGYSMNTEAFFGQGTRLTVV.